This entry describes one T cell receptor beta chain. Its antigen is not known. These data originate in a study of cytomegalovirus exposure and HLA in healthy donors. The study's findings and limits: Indistinguishable V segments such as TRBV6-2 and TRBV6-3 were excluded.

The CDR3 has 13 residues. V was shortened by 2 bases and J by 12 bases, with 11 bases between the two germline ends. CDR1 and CDR2 from the germline V gene are WSHSY and SAAADI. At sampling all donors were nominally healthy, likely with unrecorded immune exposures. Both 60 Vbeta primers and 13 Jbeta primers went into the PCR. Produced via immunoSEQ multiplex PCR; TCRdb's table is partial and in-frame only. The data show more than 90,000 clones, over 60% seen once. The TCR originated in a woman in her thirties in good health and CMV-seronegative. Material for sequencing was PBMCs. This chain links TRBV10-2 with TRBJ1-6, with a tentative D call TRBD1 (6 bases). CDR3 in DNA: TGCGCCAGCAGTGAGCGGGACAAGGAACCCCTCCACTTT. Amino acids: CASSERDKEPLHF.